This TCR beta chain comes out of a study of regulatory T cells in long-lasting Graves disease. Deletions cut 8 bases from V and 3 bases from J, with 13 bases between. Looked up from germline, CDR1 is KGHSH and CDR2 is LQKENI. The CDR3 spans 14 residues. Time point given: newly diagnosed GD, antithyroid drugs for less than 3 months. PBMCs provided the RNA from which the TCR library was made. Xi'an, China, was home to the endocrinology department that provided patients. This clonotype was picked up many times. Its target is unknown. For TCR beta, libraries came from iRepertoire HTBI primers and Arm-PCR of CDR3 regions. TCRdb passed the multiplex PCR reads through MiXCR, listing each CDR3 protein once. This repertoire shows approximately 400,000 distinct CDR3 sequences, 15% found once; its top ten account for over 15%. Broader study findings: Between persistent patients, about 2,800 public clonotypes were shared, exceeding the roughly 940 shared between new patients.

These sequences were also reported in another study, on T cells in Graves' hyperthyroidism and ophthalmopathy. As that study records: TCR CDR3 regions were first amplified by RT-PCR with HTBI primers.

V and J are TRBV18 and TRBJ2-2; TRBD1 might be the D (6 bases). The sequencing here drew on peripheral blood mononuclear cells (PBMCs), taken at new diagnosis, from a patient treated with antithyroid drugs. This TCR came from a woman in her twenties or thirties with Graves disease. The CDR3 loop reads CASSPQGYTGELFF. The CDR3 DNA follows: TGTGCCAGCAGCCCTCAGGGGTACACCGGGGAGCTGTTTTTT.